The 24 T cell receptor beta chains below come from one sample, sequenced in a study of cytomegalovirus exposure and HLA in healthy donors. The PCR employed 60 Vbeta primers together with 13 Jbeta primers. Clones were sequenced by immunoSEQ multiplex PCR, and TCRdb holds only the in-frame ones, with some missing. This table has 90,000 to 150,000 clones, more than 60% appearing once. The specimen sequenced was PBMCs. The receptors here all came from a woman in her 40s in good health and CMV-seronegative.

The chain is built from TRBV18 and TRBJ2-5; 8 bases are a match to TRBD1. CDR3 length: 15 residues. Trimming removed 3 bases from V and 5 bases from J; junction bases left unmatched: 8. Germline CDR1 KGHSH, CDR2 LQKENI. Written as DNA, the CDR3 is TGTGCCAGCTCACCGATGGACAGGGCTGCGGAGACCCAGTACTTC. Translated: CASSPMDRAAETQYF.

The rearrangement joins TRBV30 to TRBJ1-1; no definite D call. The CDR3 loop spans 15 amino acids. Germline V gene lookup returns CDR1 GTSNPN and CDR2 SVGIG (reference sequence). Trimming left V 3 bases short and J 0 bases short, with 14 bases between. CDR3 protein: CAWRRLAVMNTEAFF. DNA of the CDR3: TGTGCCTGGAGGCGCCTAGCCGTTATGAACACTGAAGCTTTCTTT.

The chain employs TRBV11-2 and TRBJ2-1; D is possibly TRBD2 (6 bases). V was clipped by 3 bases and J by 0 bases, with 6 bases between them. The CDR3 is made up of 14 amino acids. The germline CDR1 and CDR2 sequences are SGHAT and FQNNGV. CDR3 sequence reads: CASSLGGSYNEQFF. For the CDR3, the DNA is TGTGCCAGCAGCTTGGGGGGCTCCTACAATGAGCAGTTCTTC.

There are a few counts of this clone. The rearrangement links TRBV5-1 to TRBJ1-1; unclear D gene. The V and J ends lost 4 bases and 3 bases respectively, with 10 bases between them. The CDR3 has 13 amino acids. Germline CDR1 SGHRS, CDR2 YFSETQ. CDR3 sequence reads: CASSPEVDTEAFF. The CDR3 bases are TGCGCCAGCAGCCCCGAGGTGGACACTGAAGCTTTCTTT.

The V call is TRBV10-3, the J call TRBJ2-1, with 11 positions matching TRBD2. The trim removed 11 bases at V and 7 bases at J, leaving 10 bases unmatched. CDR1 is ENHRY, CDR2 SYGVKD, per germline. The CDR3 extends over 14 amino acids. CDR3 residues: CALSSGREGNEQFF. Written as DNA, the CDR3 is TGTGCCCTGAGTAGCGGGAGGGAGGGGAATGAGCAGTTCTTC.

The chain joins TRBV13 to TRBJ2-7; 10 bases align to TRBD1. Germline CDR1 reads PRHDT; CDR2 reads FYEKMQ (reference sequence). The CDR3 loop spans 16 amino acids. With 2 bases clipped from V and 5 bases from J, the junction kept 9 bases outside the gene matches. The CDR3: CASSLNRDRGFDEQYF. For the CDR3, the DNA is TGTGCCAGCAGCTTAAACCGGGACAGGGGTTTTGACGAGCAGTACTTC.

This sequence joins TRBV5-6 and TRBJ2-4; TRBD1 matches 8 bases. CDR1 and CDR2 (germline): SGHDT, YYEEEE. The CDR3 spans 14 residues. The ends lost 5 bases at V and 6 bases at J; junction bases unmatched: 7. CDR3 amino acids: CASRTTGGGNIQYF. The DNA of the CDR3 is TGTGCCAGCAGAACTACAGGGGGTGGAAACATTCAGTACTTC.

CDR3 amino acids: CASSIRPYGTDTQYF. The CDR3 coding sequence is TGTGCCAGTAGTATCCGCCCCTATGGCACAGATACGCAGTATTTT. The chain is built from TRBV19 and TRBJ2-3; D remains ambiguous. Trimming took 3 bases from V and 1 from J, leaving 11 bases between them. This CDR3 is 15 amino acids long. Per germline, CDR1 LNHDA and CDR2 SQIVND (reference sequence).

This chain links TRBV27 with TRBJ2-7, with D hard to call. The CDR3 spans 15 residues. V was shortened by 2 bases and J by 3 bases, with 14 bases between the two germline ends. Germline values: CDR1 MNHEY, CDR2 SMNVEV (reference sequence). CDR3 sequence: CASSLHGATLYEQYF. CDR3 in DNA: TGTGCCAGCAGTTTACACGGAGCAACCCTCTACGAGCAGTACTTC.

J is TRBJ2-5 and V is TRBV5-4, with 9 bases lining up with TRBD2. The CDR3 totals 15 residues. Germline lookup yields CDR1 SGHNT and CDR2 YYREEE (reference sequence). V was pared by 5 bases and J by 0 bases, with 5 bases of the junction left unmatched. CDR3 protein: CASRGAGGYQETQYF. CDR3 nucleotide sequence: TGTGCCAGCAGGGGGGCGGGAGGGTACCAAGAGACCCAGTACTTC.

This rearrangement joins TRBV7-9 to TRBJ1-2; possibly TRBD1 for D (6 bases). The germline V and J ends were trimmed by 1 base and 8 bases, with 11 bases remaining between them. Germline V gene sequence: CDR1 SEHNR, CDR2 FQNEAQ (reference sequence). This CDR3 is 13 amino acids long. Here the CDR3 DNA reads TGTGCCAGCAGCTTAGTAGGGGGTTTCGGCTACACCTTC. It yields the protein CASSLVGGFGYTF.

The chain employs TRBV29-1 and TRBJ2-7, with 10 bases that match TRBD1. CDR1 and CDR2 (germline): SQVTM, ANQGSEA. J lost 5 bases, V lost 4 bases, and 8 bases had no gene match. There are 14 residues in the CDR3. DNA of the CDR3: TGCAGCGTTGTTGGGACAGGGGATTTGGACGAGCAGTACTTC. This codes for CSVVGTGDLDEQYF.

This clone was observed a single time. The chain recombines TRBV18 with TRBJ2-1, with D maybe TRBD2 (6 bases). Germline CDR1 KGHSH, CDR2 LQKENI. This CDR3 is 14 amino acids long. Trimming took 2 bases from V and 1 from J, leaving 6 bases between them. CDR3 sequence: CASSPGGSYNEQFF. The CDR3 coding sequence is TGTGCCAGCTCACCAGGGGGGTCCTACAATGAGCAGTTCTTC.

This rearrangement joins TRBV5-6 to TRBJ2-5, with 8 bases matching TRBD2. Germline trimming cut 4 bases from V and 5 bases from J; bases unmatched to any gene: 13. Germline loops: CDR1 SGHDT, CDR2 YYEEEE. The length of the CDR3 is 16 residues. The CDR3 region is CASSAPWRGAEETQYF. CDR3 DNA: TGTGCCAGCAGCGCGCCCTGGCGGGGGGCCGAGGAGACCCAGTACTTC.

The chain is built from TRBV14 and TRBJ2-7; TRBD2 aligns across 9 bases. V was pared by 3 bases and J by 2 bases, with 5 bases of the junction left unmatched. This CDR3 contains 15 residues. In germline, CDR1 is SGHDN, CDR2 FVKESK. CDR3 DNA: TGTGCCAGCAGCCAGACTAGCGGTCCCACCTACGAGCAGTACTTC. Translation gives CASSQTSGPTYEQYF.

The chain carries TRBV4-1 and TRBJ2-1, with 10 bases identical to TRBD2. The CDR3 is made up of 14 amino acids. V shed 4 bases and J 8 bases; nucleotides not matched to a gene: 5. Germline V gene data show CDR1 as MGHRA and CDR2 as YSYEKL. The CDR3 region is CASSLWTSGYEQFF. CDR3 in DNA: TGCGCCAGCAGCCTATGGACTAGCGGCTATGAGCAGTTCTTC.

The V gene is TRBV5-1, the J gene TRBJ2-3; D is unclear. Between the trimmed V and J ends, which lost 4 bases and 6 bases, there was a span of 15 bases. Germline values: CDR1 SGHRS, CDR2 YFSETQ. CDR3 length: 14 amino acids. The CDR3: CASSRRVESDTQYF. CDR3 nucleotide sequence: TGCGCCAGCAGCCGACGGGTTGAATCGGATACGCAGTATTTT.

This chain uses TRBV25-1 with TRBJ2-7, with a tentative D call TRBD1 (6 bases). The CDR3 consists of 13 residues. V was pared by 8 bases and J by 7 bases, with 18 bases between. Germline V gene lookup returns CDR1 MGHDK and CDR2 SYGVNS. CDR3 coding DNA: TGTGCCAGCCTTGGACAGCTTACTAAGGAGCAGTACTTC. It codes for CASLGQLTKEQYF.

This chain uses TRBV6-4 with TRBJ1-1; perhaps TRBD1 as D (5 bases). CDR1 is MRHNA and CDR2 is SNTAGT in the germline V gene. The CDR3 is 15 residues long. The germline V and J ends were trimmed by 8 bases and 8 bases, with 24 bases remaining between them. The DNA for the CDR3 is TGTGCCAGCGCGAGACAGTCTTCCGGTCTGTGGGAAGCTTTCTTT. Translated: CASARQSSGLWEAFF.

The genes are TRBV5-1 and TRBJ1-4, with D perhaps TRBD1 (5 bases). The CDR3 has 16 residues. The germline V gene has CDR1 SGHRS and CDR2 YFSETQ. V lost 0 bases and J 7 bases, leaving 16 bases between the germline ends. The CDR3 is CASSLVGGTASEKLFF. Here the CDR3 DNA reads TGCGCCAGCAGCTTGGTAGGCGGGACGGCGTCTGAAAAACTGTTTTTT.

This clone came up a few times. The chain combines TRBV5-1 with TRBJ1-6, with 10 bases aligning to TRBD1. V lost 4 bases to trimming and J lost 10 bases; unmatched junction nucleotides: 8. Germline values: CDR1 SGHRS, CDR2 YFSETQ. The CDR3 is 15 amino acids. The CDR3 region has the DNA TGCGCCAGCAGCAGAAGGACAGGGGGAGGATCACCCCTCCACTTT. Translated, it gives CASSRRTGGGSPLHF.

The rearrangement links TRBV9 to TRBJ1-6, with 7 bases fitting TRBD1. Germline CDR1 SGDLS, CDR2 YYNGEE. CDR3 length: 15 residues. V lost 0 bases to trimming and J lost 5 bases; unmatched junction nucleotides: 2. CDR3 residues: CASSVATGDNSPLHF. DNA for the CDR3: TGTGCCAGCAGCGTAGCTACAGGGGATAATTCACCCCTCCACTTT. The whole variable domain, filled in from reference TRBV9 and TRBJ1-6, reads DSGVTQTPKHLITATGQRVTLRCSPRSGDLSVYWYQQSLDQGLQFLIQYYNGEERAKGNILERFSAQQFPDLHSELNLSSLELGDSALYFCASSVATGDNSPLHFGNGTRLTVT.

The V call is TRBV30, the J call TRBJ2-7; D ambiguous. The V gene lost 4 bases and the J gene lost 0 bases, with 10 bases spanning the gap. From germline, CDR1 is GTSNPN and CDR2 SVGIG (reference sequence). The CDR3 runs 13 residues. In nucleotides, the CDR3 is TGTGCCTGGATCCCCCCATTCTCCTACGAGCAGTACTTC. Translating gives CAWIPPFSYEQYF.

This rearrangement joins TRBV28 to TRBJ1-6; D is unresolved. The CDR3 is made up of 15 amino acids. Trimming cost V 7 bases and J 6 bases, with 16 bases left between them. In germline, CDR1 is MDHEN, CDR2 SYDVKM. The chain's CDR3 is CASTPGGGFNSPLHF. The CDR3 nucleotides read TGTGCCAGCACCCCGGGAGGAGGATTTAATTCACCCCTCCACTTT. The full variable domain, with the rest looked up from reference TRBV28 and TRBJ1-6, is DVKVTQSSRYLVKRTGEKVFLECVQDMDHENMFWYRQDPGLGLRLIYFSYDVKMKEKGDIPEGYSVSREKKERFSLILESASTNQTSMYLCASTPGGGFNSPLHFGNGTRLTVT.